What follows describes a single T cell receptor (beta chain). No antigen is known for it. Within one base of it there is no much larger clone, and no base qualities were kept. Donors were healthy HIV-negative adults with no recently reported acute infections or vaccinations. Every donor was a Caucasian adult residing in Nashville, Tennessee, USA. CD4+ T cells were enriched by magnetic negative selection, after which naive cells were positively selected on CD45RA and the negative fraction was taken as the memory subset. Blood was collected by leukapheresis, and PBMCs were isolated by Ficoll-Histopaque density gradient centrifugation and then cryopreserved in liquid nitrogen vapor phase. Analytical flow cytometry was used to check the purity and quantity of each magnetically sorted T cell population. From each sorted fraction, genomic DNA was isolated and quantified by UV absorbance on a Nanodrop 2000c.

Relative to germline, V is missing 0 bases and J is missing 9 bases, with 5 bases of the junction outside any gene match. The germline V gene sets CDR1 to SGDLS and CDR2 to YYNGEE. Taken from cysteine to phenylalanine, the CDR3 has 15 residues. The kept DNA is CDR3 alone, 45 bases in frame from the first base. This entry belongs to a study of shared clonotypes between healthy human individuals (TCRdb year 2020). Regarding the study in general: The cohort included a few men and a couple of women between 18 and 49 years of age. For each donor, CD4 naive and CD4 memory were each run on three plates, CD8 naive on two plates, and CD8 memory on one plate. Each donor's leukapheresis produced roughly between roughly 0.85 and 10 billion PBMCs. Blood TCR repertoires of a handful of healthy adults were deeply sequenced to estimate repertoire size and the extent of clonotype sharing between individuals. To increase sequencing depth and limit assay-specific biases, different laboratories used diverse techniques to prepare libraries and sequence TCR repertoires.

Using the deep immunoSEQ assay, multiplex PCR amplified TCR CDR3 regions from genomic DNA. Genomic DNA extracted from each cell subset was distributed evenly over all wells of several immunoSEQ 96-well plates, and each plate served as one replicate. For sorted subsets, each replicate PCR was loaded with 200 ng genomic DNA, equivalent to 25,000 to 35,000 T cell genomes. The purified libraries were quantified using a Qubit 3.0 fluorometer, sized with a Bioanalyzer 2100, and then quantified again using the KAPA Library Quantification kit. A separate single-read 150-cycle Illumina NextSeq 550 flow cell was used to sequence each immunoSEQ 96-well plate. Per the source publication's procedure: Because the immunoSEQ output held only junctional sequences and lacked quality scores, the filtering could not match the filtering applied to full-length reads. To assign V/J genes and CDR3, sequences were annotated using PyIR, a Python wrapper for IgBLAST v1.9, with IMGT germline references. Reads were removed for weak V/J assignments (E-value above 1e-6), missing CDR3, stop codons, out-of-frame junctions, or ambiguous translated residues. V3J clonotypes were defined as sequences sharing an identical inferred V gene, J gene, and CDR3 amino acid sequence. Percentage overlap between repertoires was calculated by dividing the number of shared unique clonotypes by the size of the smaller repertoire. RTK rarefaction, the Chao1 estimator, and Recon v2.1 estimates of unobserved clonotypes were used to assess repertoire richness. For all TCRbeta clonotypes obtained by the gDNA method from a handful of donors, generation probabilities were computed with OLGA. Here the immuneACCESS table is served through TCRdb, limited to in-frame sequences with V and J called. Missing clones are a known gap in these copies; in checked studies unresolved V genes cover under half, and the rest lacks a known reason. That table gives V, J and clone size, and the DNA gave D and trimming. The sample table shows around 720,000 clones, and around 78% are seen once. The ten largest make up around 1.7% of the sample.

What the study reported, not specific to this receptor: Rarefaction of sorted-subset datasets indicated incomplete sequencing despite the large sequencing depth. Pairwise subsampling indicated that sequencing depth was expected to affect the degree of clonotype sharing among donors. Because the study included only a small number of donors, the genetic and exposure-history diversity represented was limited. Sampling was restricted to blood, and TCR repertoires in tissue are likely to differ from TCR repertoires in blood. Sharing across several donors was observed for approximately 5% of naive CD4, about 3.2% of naive CD8, over 2% of memory CD4, and about 0.39% of memory CD8 clonotypes. Higher generation probabilities were observed for clonotypes shared by all four sorted-subset donors than for non-shared clonotypes. Naive subsets generally had larger estimated clonotype richness than memory subsets.

The chain uses TRBV9 and TRBJ2-1; TRBD1 matches 11 bases in the middle. Sequenced input: memory CD4+ T cells sorted from blood. Taken with the paper, the label for cell subset or site translates to: CD45RA-negative fraction. This TCR was recovered from a woman aged 25 to 39 in good health. This receptor has the CDR3 CASSVEGTGGAEQFF. The sequenced DNA is TGTGCCAGCAGCGTAGAAGGGACAGGGGGTGCTGAGCAGTTCTTC.